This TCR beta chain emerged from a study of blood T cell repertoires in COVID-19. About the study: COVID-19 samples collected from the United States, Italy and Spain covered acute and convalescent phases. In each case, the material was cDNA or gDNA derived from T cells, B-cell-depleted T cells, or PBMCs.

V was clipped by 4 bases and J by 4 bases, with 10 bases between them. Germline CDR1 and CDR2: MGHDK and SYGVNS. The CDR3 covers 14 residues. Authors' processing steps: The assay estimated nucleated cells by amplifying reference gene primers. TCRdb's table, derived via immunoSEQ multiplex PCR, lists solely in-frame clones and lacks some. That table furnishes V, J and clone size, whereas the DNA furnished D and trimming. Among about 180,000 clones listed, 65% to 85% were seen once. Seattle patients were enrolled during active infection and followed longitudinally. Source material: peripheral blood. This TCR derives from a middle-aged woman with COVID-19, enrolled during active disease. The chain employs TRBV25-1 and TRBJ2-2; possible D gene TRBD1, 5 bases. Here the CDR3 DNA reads TGTGCCAGCAGTGGAAGACAGATCACCGGGGAGCTGTTTTTT. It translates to CASSGRQITGELFF.